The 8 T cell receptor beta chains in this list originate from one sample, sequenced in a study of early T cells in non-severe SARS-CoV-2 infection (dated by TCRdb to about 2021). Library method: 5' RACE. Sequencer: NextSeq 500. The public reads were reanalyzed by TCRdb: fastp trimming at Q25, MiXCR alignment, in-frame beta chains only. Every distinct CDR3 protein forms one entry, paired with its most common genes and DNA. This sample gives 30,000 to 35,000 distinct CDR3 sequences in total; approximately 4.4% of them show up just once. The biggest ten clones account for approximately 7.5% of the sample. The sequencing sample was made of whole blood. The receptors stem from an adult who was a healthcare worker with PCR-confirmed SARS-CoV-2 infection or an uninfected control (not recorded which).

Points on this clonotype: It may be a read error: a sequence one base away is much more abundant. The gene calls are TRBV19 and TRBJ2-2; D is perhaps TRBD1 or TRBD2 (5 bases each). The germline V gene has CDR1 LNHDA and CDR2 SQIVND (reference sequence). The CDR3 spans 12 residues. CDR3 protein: CARRGPTGELFF. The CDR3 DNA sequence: TGTGCCCGTAGGGGACCAACCGGGGAGCTGTTTTTT. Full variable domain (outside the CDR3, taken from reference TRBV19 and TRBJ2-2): DGGITQSPKYLFRKEGQNVTLSCEQNLNHDAMYWYRQDPGQGLRLIYYSQIVNDFQKGDIAEGYSVSREKKESFPLTVTSAQKNPTAFYLCARRGPTGELFFGEGSRLTVL.

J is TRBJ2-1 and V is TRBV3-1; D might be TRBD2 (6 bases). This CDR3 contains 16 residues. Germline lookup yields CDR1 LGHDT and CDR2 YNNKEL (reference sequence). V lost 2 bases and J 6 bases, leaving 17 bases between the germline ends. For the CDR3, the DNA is TGTGCCAGCAGCCAAAATTGGGGGGTGATCCTCAATGAGCAGTTCTTC. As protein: CASSQNWGVILNEQFF.

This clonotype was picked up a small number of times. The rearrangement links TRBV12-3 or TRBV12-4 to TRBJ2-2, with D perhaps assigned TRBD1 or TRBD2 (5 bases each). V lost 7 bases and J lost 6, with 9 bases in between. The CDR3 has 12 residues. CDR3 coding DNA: TGTGCCAGCAATGGGGGTGCCGGGGAGCTGTTTTTT. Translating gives CASNGGAGELFF.

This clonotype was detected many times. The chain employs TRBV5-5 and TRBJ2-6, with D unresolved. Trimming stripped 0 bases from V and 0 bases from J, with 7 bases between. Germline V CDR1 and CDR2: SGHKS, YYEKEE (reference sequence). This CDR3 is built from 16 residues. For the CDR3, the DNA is TGTGCCAGCAGCTTGGCCTTAATCTCTGGGGCCAACGTCCTGACTTTC. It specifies CASSLALISGANVLTF.

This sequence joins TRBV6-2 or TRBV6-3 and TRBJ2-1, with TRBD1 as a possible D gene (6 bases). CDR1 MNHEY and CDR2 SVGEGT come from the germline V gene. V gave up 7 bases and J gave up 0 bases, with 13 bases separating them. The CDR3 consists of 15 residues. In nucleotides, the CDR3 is TGTGCCAGCACCTCTGTGGACAGCTCCTACAATGAGCAGTTCTTC. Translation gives CASTSVDSSYNEQFF.

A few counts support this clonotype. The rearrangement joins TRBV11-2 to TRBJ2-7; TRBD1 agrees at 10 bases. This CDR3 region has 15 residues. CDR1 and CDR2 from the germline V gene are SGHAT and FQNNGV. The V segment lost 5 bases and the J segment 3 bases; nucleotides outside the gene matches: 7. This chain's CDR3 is CASSPDRDRGYEQYF. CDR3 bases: TGTGCCAGCAGCCCAGACCGGGACAGGGGCTACGAGCAGTACTTC.

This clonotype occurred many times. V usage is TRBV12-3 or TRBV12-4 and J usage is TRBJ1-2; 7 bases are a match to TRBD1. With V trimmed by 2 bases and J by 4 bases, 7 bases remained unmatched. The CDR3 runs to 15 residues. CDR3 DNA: TGTGCCAGCAGTTTAACTGGCAGGGGGTCCTATGGCTACACCTTC. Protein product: CASSLTGRGSYGYTF.

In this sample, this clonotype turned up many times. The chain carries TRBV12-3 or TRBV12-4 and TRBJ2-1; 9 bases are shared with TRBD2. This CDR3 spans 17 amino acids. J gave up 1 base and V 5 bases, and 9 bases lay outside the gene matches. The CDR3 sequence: CASSPGSSGVSYNEQFF. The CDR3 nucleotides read TGTGCCAGCAGTCCCGGTTCTAGCGGGGTATCCTACAATGAGCAGTTCTTC.